The clone carrying this TCR beta chain was seen a few times. The target antigen is unknown. J lost 6 bases, V lost 7 bases, and 4 bases had no gene match. This CDR3 is 14 amino acids long. The V gene's germline CDR1 is MNHEY and CDR2 SMNVEV (reference sequence). The data were taken from a study of identical twins' blood T cells. For the study at large: Roughly 50 million reads covered roughly six alpha-chain and roughly six beta-chain libraries. The study, taken as a whole, reports: Twins shared more top CDR3 clonotypes than unrelated donors did. Twins shared about as many clonotypes as their cloneset sizes predicted.

Each TCR cDNA library carried sample-specific barcodes on both ends. TCRdb called the 5' RACE reads again in MiXCR, with one record for every CDR3 protein. The sample includes 400,000 or so distinct CDR3 sequences, 25% to 35% of them seen just once. The sequence came from a woman aged 18-55 years in good health. Material for sequencing was PBMCs. The chain links TRBV27 to TRBJ2-1; TRBD2 matches 12 bases. CDR3 amino acids: CASTTSGGINEQFF. The CDR3 DNA reads as TGTGCCAGCACTACTAGCGGGGGGATCAATGAGCAGTTCTTC.